This T cell receptor (beta chain) was profiled in a study of CD8+ T cells in alopecia areata. Study details: The SALT score measured affected scalp surface percentage in treated patients. Study-wide findings and caveats: Clonality in the scalp and expanded CD8+ clones ranked among the top 100 were significantly decreased by tofacitinib.

Documented treatment: oral pan-JAK inhibitor, 5-10 mg twice daily. It was cDNA, reverse transcribed from extracted RNA, that served as the sequencing template. Some clones are missing from TCRdb's copy, which holds only in-frame ones; the method was immunoSEQ multiplex PCR. Counted here are fewer than 100,000 clones, about 64% occurring once; the ten biggest clones make up less than 20%. This clone has more than one count but fewer than ten. The antigen remains unidentified. V shed 3 bases, J shed 4 bases, and the junction held 4 bases outside the gene matches. The CDR3 has 15 residues. Germline V lookup: CDR1 SGHTA, CDR2 FQGTGA.

The chain employs TRBV7-3 and TRBJ2-3, with 10 bases aligning to TRBD2. Specimen: CD8+ T cells sorted from blood, collected at week 4, from a patient treated with tofacitinib. The clonotype was recovered from a human donor with alopecia areata. CDR3 residues: CASSFTSGVADTQYF. The CDR3 region has the DNA TGTGCCAGCAGCTTTACTAGCGGGGTTGCAGATACGCAGTATTTT.